This T cell receptor (beta chain) came from a study of T cells in Graves' hyperthyroidism and ophthalmopathy. Study-wide background: Pretreatment peripheral blood was obtained at initial diagnosis.

This clonotype came up many times. Its matching antigen is unknown. CDR1 is SNHLY, CDR2 FYNNEI, per germline. The germline V and J ends were trimmed by 7 bases and 2 bases, with 10 bases remaining between them. The CDR3 consists of 13 residues. Findings and caveats of the study: Most clonotypes that expanded in the thyroid above 0.001 also showed up in blood.

Regions amplified from RNA transcripts were the TCR beta CDR3 regions. With the HTBI primer set, the TCR CDR3 went through a first round of RT-PCR. TCRdb re-called the multiplex PCR reads with MiXCR, one entry per CDR3 protein. This table has 500,000 to 800,000 distinct CDR3 sequences, more than 12% appearing once. This TCR came from a woman aged 45-65 years with Graves' ophthalmopathy. The sequenced sample consisted of blood. V usage is TRBV2 and J usage is TRBJ2-3; no definite D call. In DNA form, the CDR3 reads TGTGCCAGCACCAGACAAACCACAGATACGCAGTATTTT. Amino acid sequence: CASTRQTTDTQYF.